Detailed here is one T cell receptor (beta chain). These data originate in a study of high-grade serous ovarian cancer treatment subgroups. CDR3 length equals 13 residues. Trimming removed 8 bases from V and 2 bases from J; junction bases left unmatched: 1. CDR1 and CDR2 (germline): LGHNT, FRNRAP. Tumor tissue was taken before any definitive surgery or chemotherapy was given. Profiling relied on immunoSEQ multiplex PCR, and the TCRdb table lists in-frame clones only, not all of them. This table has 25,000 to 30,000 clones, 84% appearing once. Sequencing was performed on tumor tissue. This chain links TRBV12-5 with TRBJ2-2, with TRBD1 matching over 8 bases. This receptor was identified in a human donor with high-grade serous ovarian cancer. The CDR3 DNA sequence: TGTGCTAGTCAGGGGGCCAACACCGGGGAGCTGTTTTTT. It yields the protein CASQGANTGELFF.